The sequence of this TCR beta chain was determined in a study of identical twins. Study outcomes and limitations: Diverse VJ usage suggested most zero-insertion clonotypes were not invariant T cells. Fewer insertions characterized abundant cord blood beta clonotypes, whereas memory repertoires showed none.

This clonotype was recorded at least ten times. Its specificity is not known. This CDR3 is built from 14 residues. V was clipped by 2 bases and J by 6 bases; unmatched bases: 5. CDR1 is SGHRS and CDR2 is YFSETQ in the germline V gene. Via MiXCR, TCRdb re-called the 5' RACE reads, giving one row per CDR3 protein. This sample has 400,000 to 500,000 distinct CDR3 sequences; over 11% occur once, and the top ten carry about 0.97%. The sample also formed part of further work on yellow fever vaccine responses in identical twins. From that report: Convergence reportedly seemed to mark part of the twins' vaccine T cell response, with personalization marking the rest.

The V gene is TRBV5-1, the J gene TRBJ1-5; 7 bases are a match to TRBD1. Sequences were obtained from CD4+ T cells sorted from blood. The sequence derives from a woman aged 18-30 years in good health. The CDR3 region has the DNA TGCGCCAGCAGCTTAGAAGGGGGCAGTCAGCCCCAGCATTTT. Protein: CASSLEGGSQPQHF.